These 18 T cell receptor beta chains were sequenced from one sample in a study of cytomegalovirus exposure and HLA in healthy donors. 60 Vbeta and 13 Jbeta primers were used in PCR. Using immunoSEQ multiplex PCR, the repertoire was profiled, and TCRdb retains in-frame clones only, with some absent. The sample shows about 190,000 clones, about 90% of them seen only once. The specimen sequenced was PBMCs. These receptors were taken from a boy aged 2-9 years in good health and CMV-seronegative.

The chain recombines TRBV6-6 with TRBJ2-5; D perhaps matches TRBD1 (6 bases). Judging by the DNA end, TRBJ2-7 fits better; the J call may be wrong. This CDR3 is built from 13 residues. Germline CDR1 and CDR2: MNHNY and SVGAGI (reference sequence). The CDR3 coding sequence is TGTGCCAGCAACCGACAGGCCGACGGCGAGCAGTACTTC. Translated: CASNRQADGEQYF.

This clone appeared once. A junction end diverges from the germline sequence, so it may reflect a read error. The CDR3 region has the DNA TGTTCCAGCAGCTCCGTGGACAGGCGTACTTTGGCGGGAAACACCATATATTTT. Translating gives CSSSSVDRRTLAGNTIYF. The chain has TRBV7-9 and TRBJ1-3; 7 nucleotides match TRBD1. The CDR3 is 18 amino acids. Germline V CDR1 and CDR2: SEHNR, FQNEAQ (reference sequence).

This rearrangement joins TRBV6-1 to TRBJ2-2; TRBD2 matches 7 bases. V shed 10 bases, J shed 1 base, and the junction held 6 bases outside the gene matches. The germline V gene has CDR1 MNHNS and CDR2 SASEGT. This CDR3 region has 14 residues. CDR3 nucleotides: TGTGCCATTCTACAGCGGGGGAACACCGGGGAGCTGTTTTTT. It codes for CAILQRGNTGELFF.

V is TRBV5-4 and J is TRBJ2-7, with a weak D call TRBD1 (6 bases). V gave up 2 bases and J gave up 2 bases, with 11 bases separating them. The CDR3 loop spans 14 amino acids. Per the germline V gene, CDR1 is SGHNT and CDR2 is YYREEE (reference sequence). The CDR3 sequence: CASSLVDRTYEQYF. DNA of the CDR3: TGTGCCAGCAGCTTAGTCGACAGGACCTACGAGCAGTACTTC.

This sequence joins TRBV7-6 and TRBJ2-1; D might be TRBD2 (5 bases). Trimming stripped 5 bases from V and 3 bases from J, with 11 bases between. There are 14 residues in the CDR3. Germline values: CDR1 SGHVS, CDR2 FNYEAQ. This chain's CDR3 is CASSLYAGYNEQFF. CDR3 DNA sequence: TGTGCCAGCAGCCTTTATGCGGGCTACAATGAGCAGTTCTTC.

The rearrangement joins TRBV2 to TRBJ2-7; 9 bases agree with TRBD1. Looked up from germline, CDR1 is SNHLY and CDR2 is FYNNEI. This CDR3 region has 15 residues. V was clipped by 3 bases and J by 5 bases; unmatched bases: 8. DNA of the CDR3: TGTGCCAGCAGTGAGGGGACAGGGAACATCCACGAGCAGTACTTC. As protein: CASSEGTGNIHEQYF. The full variable domain, its missing parts supplied by reference TRBV2 and TRBJ2-7, is EPEVTQTPSHQVTQMGQEVILRCVPISNHLYFYWYRQILGQKVEFLVSFYNNEISEKSEIFDDQFSVERPDGSNFTLKIRSTKLEDSAMYFCASSEGTGNIHEQYFGPGTRLTVT.

The rearrangement uses TRBV4-2 and TRBJ2-2; TRBD1 might be the D (6 bases). Germline assignment: CDR1 LGHNA and CDR2 YNFKEQ. V lost 6 bases to trimming and J lost 4 bases, with 15 bases between them. The CDR3 runs 15 residues. CDR3 nucleotides: TGTGCCAGCAGGCGAAATAGGGGGTCCACCGGGGAGCTGTTTTTT. This translates into CASRRNRGSTGELFF.

Details on this clone: Other DNA variants within this sample encode the same CDR3. This chain joins TRBV5-1 and TRBJ2-1, with a weak D call TRBD1 (6 bases). CDR1 is SGHRS and CDR2 is YFSETQ in the germline V gene. The CDR3 has 15 amino acids. The ends were cut back, 0 bases at V and 4 bases at J, with 11 bases in the middle. In DNA form, the CDR3 reads TGCGCCAGCAGCTTGGGGGACACTACATACAATGAGCAGTTCTTC. It specifies CASSLGDTTYNEQFF.

The chain combines TRBV27 with TRBJ1-2; 7 bases map to TRBD1. Trimming cost V 6 bases and J 4 bases; bases outside gene matches: 8. Germline assignment: CDR1 MNHEY and CDR2 SMNVEV (reference sequence). This CDR3 has 14 amino acids. The DNA for the CDR3 is TGTGCCAGCAGCCACAGACAGGGTCGCTATGGCTACACCTTC. It is translated as CASSHRQGRYGYTF.

V gene TRBV6-1 combines with J gene TRBJ2-5; 12 positions match TRBD1. Germline V gene lookup returns CDR1 MNHNS and CDR2 SASEGT. The CDR3 contains 20 residues. J gave up 5 bases and V 4 bases, and 20 bases lay outside the gene matches. CDR3 sequence (DNA): TGTGCCAGCAGTGCTCACTCCGGGACAGGGGGCGCCGTCCCTTGGGAGACCCAGTACTTC. Translation gives CASSAHSGTGGAVPWETQYF.

This chain uses TRBV5-8 with TRBJ2-5; D not certain. Trimming removed 10 bases at V and 0 bases at J, with 13 bases between. The CDR3 has 13 residues. CDR1 and CDR2 from the germline V gene are SGHTS and YDEGEE. This CDR3 reads CAFKAPYQETQYF. For the CDR3, the DNA is TGTGCCTTCAAAGCACCGTACCAAGAGACCCAGTACTTC.

The chain uses TRBV30 and TRBJ2-4; D is unresolved. The ends were cut back, 1 base at V and 1 base at J, with 2 bases in the middle. The CDR3 loop spans 12 amino acids. The germline V gene has CDR1 GTSNPN and CDR2 SVGIG (reference sequence). The chain's CDR3 is CAWSAAKNIQYF. In nucleotides, the CDR3 is TGTGCCTGGAGTGCGGCCAAAAACATTCAGTACTTC.

The DNA for the CDR3 is TGCAGCGTTCGCCCCCGGGGGACAGGCAGCACAGATACGCAGTATTTT. Protein: CSVRPRGTGSTDTQYF. The chain couples TRBV29-1 to TRBJ2-3; 8 bases line up with TRBD1. The CDR3 loop spans 16 amino acids. Trimming at V came to 5 bases and at J to 0 bases, leaving 10 bases not matched to a gene. The germline CDR1 and CDR2 sequences are SQVTM and ANQGSEA.

As concerns this clone: One end of the junction varies from germline; a read error may be responsible. V usage is TRBV7-3 and J usage is TRBJ2-2; 11 bases map to TRBD2. CDR1 and CDR2 (germline): SGHTA, FQGTGA. This CDR3 has 18 residues. DNA of the CDR3: TGTACCAGCAGCTCAATAGCGGGAGGGGTTGGGAACACCGGGGAGCTGTTTTTT. Translated, it gives CTSSSIAGGVGNTGELFF.

V and J are TRBV2 and TRBJ2-4; the match to TRBD1 covers 7 bases. CDR3 length equals 18 residues. V dropped 7 bases and J dropped 0; count of bases not matched to a gene: 15. Germline loops: CDR1 SNHLY, CDR2 FYNNEI. CDR3 sequence: CASKTMLGQPLAKNIQYF. The CDR3 bases are TGTGCCAGCAAGACTATGTTGGGACAGCCGCTAGCCAAAAACATTCAGTACTTC.

This clone was seen only once. V and J are TRBV6-1 and TRBJ2-5, with D unresolved. Germline loops: CDR1 MNHNS, CDR2 SASEGT. The CDR3 loop spans 13 amino acids. Deletions cut 1 base from V and 3 bases from J, with 6 bases between. In DNA form, the CDR3 reads TGTGCCAGCAGTGAAGGTAGAGAAGAGACCCAGTACTTC. Residues: CASSEGREETQYF.

The gene calls are TRBV6-1 and TRBJ1-6, with D uncertain. The CDR3 covers 14 residues. Germline CDR1 MNHNS, CDR2 SASEGT. With 5 bases removed from V and 10 bases from J, the gap between germline ends came to 15 bases. The CDR3 region has the DNA TGTGCCAGCAGTTGGGAAGCGGGTGGATCACCCCTCCACTTT. This translates into CASSWEAGGSPLHF.

This rearrangement joins TRBV25-1 to TRBJ2-5, with 8 bases aligning to TRBD1. Unmatched junction bases numbered 3, after V lost 2 bases and J lost 7 bases. CDR3 length: 13 residues. Germline CDR1 is MGHDK and CDR2 is SYGVNS. CDR3 amino acids: CASSEGQGRTQYF. In nucleotides, the CDR3 is TGTGCCAGCAGTGAAGGACAGGGCCGGACCCAGTACTTC.